Listed below are T cell receptor beta chains from one sample, sequenced in a study of shared clonotypes between healthy human individuals. TCRdb's table, derived via immunoSEQ multiplex PCR, lists solely in-frame clones and lacks some. This sample has 2 million to 2.5 million clones, with under 97% found just once. Sequencing input: naive CD4+ T cells sorted from blood. Every receptor here comes from a man between 18 and 29 years old in good health. The CDR3 runs from the conserved cysteine through the conserved F or W. The D gene is left open where the match is weak. Clone size is not always given. Where it is, it says once, few, many or a class for expanded clones.

J gene: TRBJ1-1
clone size: .
V gene: TRBV7-8
D gene: .
CDR3 DNA: TGTGCCAGCAGCCCGACGACAGGACGGGCTTTCTTT
CDR3 protein: CASSPTTGRAFF

J gene: TRBJ2-3
clone size: .
V gene: TRBV9
D gene: TRBD1
CDR3 DNA: TGTGCCAGCAGCGTAAGGGACAGATACACAGATACGCAGTATTTT
CDR3 protein: CASSVRDRYTDTQYF

J gene: TRBJ1-6
clone size: .
V gene: TRBV6-4
D gene: .
CDR3 DNA: TGTGCCAGCAGTGAAGCAGGGTCAACTTCACCCCTCCACTTT
CDR3 protein: CASSEAGSTSPLHF

J gene: TRBJ1-6
clone size: .
V gene: TRBV25-1
D gene: .
CDR3 DNA: TGTGCCAGCAGTGAGGGCAACAGGGTTAATTCACCCCTCCACTTT
CDR3 protein: CASSEGNRVNSPLHF

J gene: TRBJ1-6
clone size: once
V gene: TRBV19
D gene: .
CDR3 DNA: TGTGCCAGTAGGCCAGACGGATCTAATTCACCCCTCCACTTT
CDR3 protein: CASRPDGSNSPLHF

J gene: TRBJ2-2
clone size: .
V gene: TRBV6-1
D gene: .
CDR3 DNA: TGTGCCAGCAGTGAAATCGGGGGAACCGGGGAGCTGTTTTTT
CDR3 protein: CASSEIGGTGELFF

J gene: TRBJ1-6
clone size: .
V gene: TRBV28
D gene: .
CDR3 DNA: TGTGCCAGCAGTTTTGTCAGGAGGGGCTATAATTCACCCCTCCACTTT
CDR3 protein: CASSFVRRGYNSPLHF

J gene: TRBJ2-5
clone size: .
V gene: TRBV4-1
D gene: .
CDR3 DNA: TGCGCCAGCAGCCACATAGTCGGGCAAGAGACCCAGTACTTC
CDR3 protein: CASSHIVGQETQYF

J gene: TRBJ2-3
clone size: once
V gene: TRBV19
D gene: TRBD1
CDR3 DNA: TGTGCCAGTAGTACTATTCCGGGACAGGGGGTACGTAGAGATACGCAGTATTTT
CDR3 protein: CASSTIPGQGVRRDTQYF

J gene: TRBJ1-5
clone size: .
V gene: TRBV18
D gene: TRBD1
CDR3 DNA: TGTGCCAGCTCACCGGAGACAGGGCTCAATCAGCCCCAGCATTTT
CDR3 protein: CASSPETGLNQPQHF